This T cell receptor (beta chain) was found in a study of identifying expanded T cells in peripheral blood (dated by TCRdb to about 2019). Concerning the study at large: Technical replicates were generated by sequencing separate aliquots of the same genomic DNA pool, and four replicates were compared pairwise. Overall results and qualifications from the work: Both the number of clones called differentially abundant and the false-positive rate were significantly reduced by the beta-binomial model across all healthy-donor time intervals. Variance in clone template counts between approximately 2-week samples significantly increased with total template count across all healthy donors. The binomial model flagged about 1.3 differentially abundant clones between technical replicates but 15 to 17 over two weeks and 19 to 20 over about four weeks. The authors expected that biological variance in healthy repertoires might rise further over much longer intervals, such as months to years.

In regard to this clone: Its antigen has not been determined. Base quality data are lacking; no much larger clone is found one base away.

TCRbeta CDR3 regions were profiled by bias-controlled multiplex PCR amplification of genomic DNA with the immunoSEQ Assay. Regarding the original processing steps: The absolute abundance of each unique TCRbeta CDR3 region was quantified after sequences were collapsed and filtered. Two models were used to test differential abundance: a binomial model (Fisher-equivalent) and a beta-binomial model that adds time-dependent variance fitted from healthy donors. Clones with fewer than 5 combined templates were removed, and differential abundance was called for clones with a Benjamini-Hochberg FDR below 0.01. In the beta-binomial model, variance was expressed as a function of the total template count across the two samples, in the form v = (b*log(k)+a)^2. The clones in this table, taken by TCRdb from immuneACCESS, are in-frame only. Not every clone is retained; where verified, under half of the shortfall comes from an unresolved V gene, and the cause of the rest is unknown. V, J and clone size derive from that table, while D and trimming were established from the DNA sequence. The sample records about 81,000 clones, roughly 84% of which are singletons. 15% to 20% of the sample comes from the top ten.

During the collection period, no infections or other immune events were recorded for the healthy donors. Blood repertoires from healthy donors were used as a training cohort for calibrating time-dependent variance in a beta-binomial model of differential abundance of T-cell clones. There were roughly 10 healthy donors in the training cohort, of whom 3 were female and 7 were male. Donor ages ranged from about 29 to 65 years, with an average of 43 years. Whole blood from each healthy donor was obtained from a commercial supplier and was collected at three time points two to three weeks apart. For immunosequencing, genomic DNA was extracted from unsorted whole blood. Cut back by 4 bases and 1 base, the V and J ends lie 13 bases apart. The CDR3 starts with the cysteine, ends with the phenylalanine, and has 15 residues. Only the CDR3 portion is preserved as DNA: 45 bases, with reading frame beginning at the first base. According to the germline V gene, CDR1 reads SGHTA and CDR2 reads FQGTGA.

The chain employs TRBV7-3 and TRBJ1-1, and perhaps TRBD1 as D gene, on 6 matching bases. Input material: blood. This TCR was recovered from a person aged 18 to 69 in good health. The base sequence is TGTGCCAGCAGCTCAGGGGTGGCGGCGAACACTGAAGCTTTCTTT. The encoded protein is CASSSGVAANTEAFF.